This passage covers 9 T cell receptor beta chains from one sample sequenced in a study of glioma-infiltrating T cells. The iRepertoire nested amplicon-rescue multiplex PCR amplified TCR alpha and beta CDR3s from RNA. One entry per CDR3 protein, called by TCRdb with MiXCR from the multiplex PCR reads. The sample lists approximately 110,000 distinct CDR3 sequences; around a quarter were seen once. Sequenced input: glioma tissue, nonneoplastic brain tissue, or PBMCs (not recorded which). The source of these receptors is a human donor with low-grade glioma or glioblastoma, undergoing nonglioma brain surgery, or in good health (not recorded which).

Ten or more counts support this clonotype. The gene calls are TRBV5-5 and TRBJ1-1, with 11 bases that match TRBD1. V shed 4 bases, J shed 5 bases, and the junction held 4 bases outside the gene matches. The CDR3 has 14 amino acids. Germline CDR1 SGHKS, CDR2 YYEKEE (reference sequence). This chain's CDR3 is CASSEGQGVTEAFF. In DNA form, the CDR3 reads TGTGCCAGCAGCGAGGGACAGGGGGTAACTGAAGCTTTCTTT.

To note about this clonotype: Since a much larger clone is just one base distant, this may be a read error. The rearrangement uses TRBV12-3 or TRBV12-4 and TRBJ2-1; 9 bases match TRBD2. V lost 6 bases, J lost 5 bases, and 5 bases stayed unmatched. The CDR3 runs 14 residues. The CDR3 loop reads CASRGSGGNNEQFF. The CDR3 region has the DNA TGTGCCAGCAGGGGTAGCGGGGGAAACAATGAGCAGTTCTTC.

This clonotype was recorded many times. The chain has TRBV27 and TRBJ2-3; 10 positions agree with TRBD2. Looked up from germline, CDR1 is MNHEY and CDR2 is SMNVEV (reference sequence). Trimming cost V 7 bases and J 5 bases; bases outside gene matches: 6. CDR3 size: 14 residues. The CDR3: CASMSGGAVDTQYF. CDR3 DNA: TGTGCCAGCATGAGCGGGGGGGCAGTAGATACGCAGTATTTT.

This clonotype was seen ten or more times. The rearrangement uses TRBV9 and TRBJ1-1; D unclear. This CDR3 is built from 15 residues. The V and J ends lost 0 bases and 1 base respectively, with 10 bases between them. The germline V gene encodes CDR1 SGDLS and CDR2 YYNGEE. CDR3 in DNA: TGTGCCAGCAGCGTAGGGAACGGAGGGAACACTGAAGCTTTCTTT. This gives the protein CASSVGNGGNTEAFF.

This clonotype has at least ten counts. The CDR3: CASSTTGRGLNEQYF. The CDR3 DNA sequence: TGTGCCAGTAGTACGACAGGGAGAGGGCTCAACGAGCAGTACTTC. This chain links TRBV19 with TRBJ2-7; TRBD1 matches at 7 bases. Trimming took 4 bases from V and 5 from J; bases not matched to a gene: 11. CDR1 is LNHDA and CDR2 is SQIVND in the germline V gene (reference sequence). This CDR3 is 15 amino acids long.

This clonotype was seen ten or more times. This chain joins TRBV20-1 and TRBJ2-5, with D possibly being TRBD1 (6 bases). The ends were cut back, 4 bases at V and 1 base at J, with 16 bases in the middle. Per the germline V gene, CDR1 is DFQATT and CDR2 is SNEGSKA (reference sequence). This CDR3 region has 15 residues. This CDR3 reads CSAISGHSSQETQYF. CDR3 bases: TGCAGTGCTATTTCGGGACACTCATCCCAAGAGACCCAGTACTTC.

This clonotype was counted ten times or more. Here the CDR3 reads CASTRGQFTDTQYF. In DNA, the CDR3 is TGTGCCAGCACCCGAGGACAGTTTACAGATACGCAGTATTTT. This chain uses TRBV6-2 or TRBV6-3 with TRBJ2-3, with D possibly being TRBD1 (6 bases). The V end was cut by 7 bases, the J end by 3 bases, with 14 bases between. The CDR3 is 14 amino acids. CDR1 MNHEY and CDR2 SVGEGT come from the germline V gene.

Comment on this clonotype: A read error may explain this, as a much larger clone is one base away. This sequence joins TRBV27 and TRBJ2-3; D remains unclear. CDR1 is MNHEY and CDR2 is SMNVEV in the germline V gene (reference sequence). The CDR3 consists of 12 residues. The CDR3 sequence is CASSRAEDTRYF. The CDR3 DNA reads as TGTGCCAGCAGCCGGGCCGAAGATACGCGGTATTTT.

Note on this clonotype: Possible read error: a much larger clone is one base away. The chain joins TRBV2 to TRBJ1-5; D call uncertain. The CDR3 sequence is 16 residues long. V lost 0 bases, J lost 6 bases, and 15 bases lay in between. In germline, CDR1 is SNHLY, CDR2 FYNNEI. The CDR3 region is CASSEALRGSGQPQHF. The CDR3 DNA is TGTGCCAGCAGTGAAGCGCTACGGGGAAGTGGTCAGCCCCAGCATTTT.